The entry that follows covers one T cell receptor beta chain sequence. The antigen remains unidentified. PCR employed 60 Vbeta and 13 Jbeta primers. Produced via immunoSEQ multiplex PCR; TCRdb's table is partial and in-frame only. Among 200,000 or so clones listed, approximately 80% were seen once. Germline V gives CDR1 MNHEY, CDR2 SVGAGI. Deletions cut 6 bases from V and 8 bases from J, with 20 bases between. CDR3 size: 15 residues. The data belong to a study of cytomegalovirus exposure and HLA in healthy donors. The study, taken as a whole, reports: CMV antigen specificity of three CMV-associated chains was confirmed in vitro. The study designated 150 or so TCR beta chains cytomegalovirus-associated. It was only CMV serostatus that was available as immune exposure information.

The chain links TRBV6-5 to TRBJ2-1; D gene uncertain. The receptor was isolated from a girl aged 5-17 years in good health and CMV-seronegative. The sequencing sample was made of PBMCs. DNA for the CDR3: TGTGCCAGCAGCCGGAGAAACATAGAGATCGATGAGCAGTTCTTC. Its translation is CASSRRNIEIDEQFF.